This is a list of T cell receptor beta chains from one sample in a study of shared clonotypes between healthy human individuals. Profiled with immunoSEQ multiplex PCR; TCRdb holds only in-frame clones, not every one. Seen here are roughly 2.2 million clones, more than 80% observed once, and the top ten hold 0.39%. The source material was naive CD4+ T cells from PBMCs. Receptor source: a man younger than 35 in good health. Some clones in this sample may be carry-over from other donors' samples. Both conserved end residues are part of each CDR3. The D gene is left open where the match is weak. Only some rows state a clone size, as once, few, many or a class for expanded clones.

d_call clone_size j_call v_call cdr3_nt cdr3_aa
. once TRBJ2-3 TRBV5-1 TGCGCCAGCAGCTTGCAGGGTGTTTCTTCGGATACGCAGTATTTT CASSLQGVSSDTQYF
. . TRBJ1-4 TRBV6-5 TGTGCCAGCACGGCAGGCCTAACCGAAAAACTGTTTTTT CASTAGLTEKLFF
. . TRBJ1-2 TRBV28 TGTGCCAGCAGTTTTGAATCTCCCGGAAACTATGGCTACACCTTC CASSFESPGNYGYTF
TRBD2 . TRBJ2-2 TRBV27 TGTGCCAGCAGTTTACAGGCGGGAGGGCCGGTCGGGGAGCTGTTTTTT CASSLQAGGPVGELFF
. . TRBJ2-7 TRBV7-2 TGTGCCAGCAGCTTATTGAGGAGTCTAAGGATAAGCGAACCCCAGTACTTC CASSLLRSLRISEPQYF
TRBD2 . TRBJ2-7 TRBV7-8 TGTGCCAGCAGCTTAGCCCTCCGAGCGGGAGGGCTCACCTACGAGCAGTACTTC CASSLALRAGGLTYEQYF
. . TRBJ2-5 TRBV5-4 TGTGCCAGCAGCCCTAAAGGGGATATGAACCAAGAGACCCAGTACTTC CASSPKGDMNQETQYF
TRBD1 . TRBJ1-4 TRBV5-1 TGCGCCAGCAGCCCGAGACCGTTGGACAGGGGAACTAATGAAAAACTGTTTTTT CASSPRPLDRGTNEKLFF
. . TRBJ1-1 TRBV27 TGTGCCAGTTGGGGGAACACTGAAGCTTTCTTT CASWGNTEAFF
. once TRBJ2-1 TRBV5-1 TGCGCCAGCAGCTTGAGGGGAGGACAGAGCAATGAGCAGTTCTTC CASSLRGGQSNEQFF
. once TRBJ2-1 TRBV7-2 TGTGCCAGCAGACCCCCCGGGGGCAATGAGCAGTTCTTC CASRPPGGNEQFF
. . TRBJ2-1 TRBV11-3 TGTGCCAGCAGTAAGGACTACTCAATGCCCGAGCAGTTCTTC CASSKDYSMPEQFF
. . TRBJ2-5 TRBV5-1 TGCGCCAGCAGCCCGGTCGAGGGGGTAGGGACCCAGTACTTC CASSPVEGVGTQYF
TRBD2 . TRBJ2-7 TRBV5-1 TGCGCCAGCAGCTTGGAGGCTAGCGGGACAAGCTCCTACGAGCAGTACTTC CASSLEASGTSSYEQYF
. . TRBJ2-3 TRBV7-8 TGTGCCAGCAGGGCGGAGGGCACAGATACGCAGTATTTT CASRAEGTDTQYF
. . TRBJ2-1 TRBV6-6 TGTGCCAGCAGTTACGGAGCCAACAATGAGCAGTTCTTC CASSYGANNEQFF
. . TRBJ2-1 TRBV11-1 TGTGCCAGCAGCTTAGATATAGGGGCCCTGGGTGAGCAGTTCTTC CASSLDIGALGEQFF
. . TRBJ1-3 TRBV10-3 TGTGCCACCCAAGGGCGAACCTCTGGAAACACCATATATTTT CATQGRTSGNTIYF
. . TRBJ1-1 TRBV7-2 TGTGCCAGCAGCTTTTCCGGGGGGGCCGGCACTGAAGCTTTCTTT CASSFSGGAGTEAFF
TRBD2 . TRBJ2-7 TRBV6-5 TGTGCCAGCAGTATCTCTAGCGGCTCCTACGAGCAGTACTTC CASSISSGSYEQYF
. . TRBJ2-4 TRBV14 TGTGCCAGCAGCCAAGGGACGGTAGACAACATTCAGTACTTC CASSQGTVDNIQYF